What follows are 28 T cell receptor beta chains derived from one specimen sequenced in a study of T cell changes during pregnancy in multiple sclerosis. The method was immunoSEQ multiplex PCR; TCRdb's version includes in-frame clones alone and lacks a portion of them. The sample has 45,000 to 75,000 clones; around 92% are singletons. Sequenced here: peripheral blood, sampled in the first trimester of pregnancy. These receptors all come from a female donor with multiple sclerosis, enrolled in a pregnancy study.

The CDR3 here is CASSAPGQGLEKLFF. CDR3 nucleotide sequence: TGTGCCAGTAGTGCTCCGGGACAGGGCCTAGAAAAACTGTTTTTT. The chain combines TRBV19 with TRBJ1-4, with TRBD1 matching 9 bases. The CDR3 runs 15 residues. V shed 5 bases and J 8 bases; nucleotides not matched to a gene: 9. Germline lookup yields CDR1 LNHDA and CDR2 SQIVND (reference sequence).

J is TRBJ2-2 and V is TRBV9, with 8 bases identical to TRBD2. After removal of 6 bases from V and 8 bases from J, the junction contained 9 bases not matched to a gene. The CDR3 consists of 14 residues. Germline assignment: CDR1 SGDLS and CDR2 YYNGEE. The CDR3: CASTGGPQGGELFF. CDR3 nucleotides: TGTGCCAGCACGGGGGGGCCTCAGGGTGGGGAGCTGTTTTTT.

The rearrangement uses TRBV2 and TRBJ2-5; 8 bases align to TRBD2. The CDR3 runs to 13 residues. Trimming cost V 8 bases and J 7 bases; bases outside gene matches: 9. Germline-derived CDR1 and CDR2 are SNHLY and FYNNEI. The chain's CDR3 is CASGLAGPWTQYF. The CDR3 region has the DNA TGTGCCAGCGGACTAGCCGGTCCCTGGACCCAGTACTTC. Variable domain in full (rest from reference TRBV2 and TRBJ2-5): EPEVTQTPSHQVTQMGQEVILRCVPISNHLYFYWYRQILGQKVEFLVSFYNNEISEKSEIFDDQFSVERPDGSNFTLKIRSTKLEDSAMYFCASGLAGPWTQYFGPGTRLLVL.

The genes are TRBV6-1 and TRBJ1-5; D ambiguous. This CDR3 contains 15 residues. CDR1 is MNHNS, CDR2 SASEGT, per germline. The V end lost 1 base, the J end lost 7 bases, and 14 bases lay between the germline ends. DNA for the CDR3: TGTGCCAGCAGTGAAGGGGAGGGAGGCGGACAGCCCCAGCATTTT. Translated: CASSEGEGGGQPQHF.

V is TRBV7-2 and J is TRBJ1-4; possibly TRBD1 for D (5 bases). The length of the CDR3 is 15 residues. Germline V CDR1 and CDR2: SGHTA, FQGNSA. Trimming removed 5 bases from V and 6 bases from J, with 16 bases in between. Here the CDR3 reads CASSPWGGAHEKLFF. The CDR3 region has the DNA TGTGCCAGCAGCCCCTGGGGCGGGGCCCATGAAAAACTGTTTTTT.

The rearrangement uses TRBV6-5 and TRBJ1-1, with D unclear. With 6 bases removed from V and 3 bases from J, the gap between germline ends came to 8 bases. Germline CDR1 and CDR2: MNHEY and SVGAGI. This CDR3 contains 12 residues. The CDR3: CASRRTYTEAFF. The CDR3 region has the DNA TGTGCCAGCAGACGCACTTACACTGAAGCTTTCTTT.

The rearrangement uses TRBV7-2 and TRBJ2-5, with 12 nucleotides matching TRBD2. The V segment lost 4 bases and the J segment 2 bases; nucleotides outside the gene matches: 2. Germline CDR1 reads SGHTA; CDR2 reads FQGNSA. The CDR3 contains 15 residues. CDR3 protein: CASSSGLAGQETQYF. CDR3 in DNA: TGTGCCAGCAGCTCCGGACTAGCGGGGCAAGAGACCCAGTACTTC.

The rearrangement uses TRBV7-3 and TRBJ2-3; TRBD2 matches at 11 bases. Germline V CDR1 and CDR2: SGHTA, FQGTGA. J gave up 2 bases and V 0 bases, and 7 bases lay outside the gene matches. The CDR3 has 18 amino acids. The CDR3 nucleotides read TGTGCCAGCAGCTTAACCCCAAGACTAGCGGGGTTCACAGATACGCAGTATTTT. Protein sequence: CASSLTPRLAGFTDTQYF.

The chain links TRBV7-9 to TRBJ2-3, with 10 bases matching TRBD2. The V segment lost 4 bases and the J segment 2 bases; nucleotides outside the gene matches: 9. Germline V lookup: CDR1 SEHNR, CDR2 FQNEAQ (reference sequence). This CDR3 comprises 17 residues. CDR3 DNA sequence: TGTGCCAGCAGCTCCGTCCTAGCGGGGGCCTCCACAGATACGCAGTATTTT. It translates to CASSSVLAGASTDTQYF.

CDR3 region: CASSLGGQGNTEAFF. In nucleotides, the CDR3 is TGTGCCAGCAGCTTAGGGGGACAGGGAAACACTGAAGCTTTCTTT. J is TRBJ1-1 and V is TRBV7-3; 9 nucleotides match TRBD1. Trimming at V came to 2 bases and at J to 2 bases, leaving 3 bases not matched to a gene. The CDR3 is 15 amino acids. Germline CDR1 and CDR2: SGHTA and FQGTGA.

The chain links TRBV2 to TRBJ2-3; 14 nucleotides agree with TRBD2. Trimming removed 8 bases from V and 1 base from J; junction bases left unmatched: 8. Germline V gene sequence: CDR1 SNHLY, CDR2 FYNNEI. CDR3 length equals 17 residues. CDR3 region: CASAFGTSGGRTDTQYF. The CDR3 region has the DNA TGTGCCAGCGCATTTGGGACTAGCGGGGGCCGCACAGATACGCAGTATTTT.

The J gene is TRBJ2-7, the V gene TRBV7-3, with 13 bases fitting TRBD2. The CDR3 has 18 amino acids. Trimming removed 2 bases from V and 0 bases from J; junction bases left unmatched: 7. Germline V gene sequence: CDR1 SGHTA, CDR2 FQGTGA. The CDR3 spells CASSLQGLAGVLSYEQYF. The DNA for the CDR3 is TGTGCCAGCAGCTTACAAGGACTAGCGGGGGTACTCTCCTACGAGCAGTACTTC.

The chain combines TRBV6-5 with TRBJ2-1; D is perhaps TRBD2 (6 bases). The CDR3 sequence is 14 residues long. Trimming pared 4 bases from V and 4 bases from J, leaving 11 bases between. Germline CDR1 MNHEY, CDR2 SVGAGI. CDR3 sequence reads: CASSSRTKYNEQFF. CDR3 bases: TGTGCCAGCAGTTCCAGGACTAAGTACAATGAGCAGTTCTTC.

The chain uses TRBV30 and TRBJ1-6; TRBD1 aligns across 9 bases. V gave up 1 base and J gave up 9 bases; unmatched junction bases: 7. CDR3 length: 15 amino acids. From germline, CDR1 is GTSNPN and CDR2 SVGIG (reference sequence). The DNA of the CDR3 is TGTGCCTGGAGTGGGACAGGGGCATTGTCTTCACCCCTCCACTTT. Its protein is CAWSGTGALSSPLHF.

The chain carries TRBV5-4 and TRBJ2-3; D not certain. The CDR3 has 13 amino acids. Germline values: CDR1 SGHNT, CDR2 YYREEE (reference sequence). V lost 6 bases and J lost 1, with 9 bases in between. The CDR3 DNA reads as TGTGCCAGCACCCCTTCTCGCACAGATACGCAGTATTTT. It translates to CASTPSRTDTQYF.

This chain joins TRBV30 and TRBJ1-1, with 8 bases identical to TRBD1. The CDR3 length is 13 residues. V was clipped by 3 bases and J by 11 bases; unmatched bases: 11. CDR1 is GTSNPN and CDR2 is SVGIG in the germline V gene (reference sequence). The CDR3 DNA follows: TGTGCCTGGAGGGCACAGGGGGGGCCTGTGGCTTTCTTT. Amino acid sequence: CAWRAQGGPVAFF.

This chain connects TRBV30 to TRBJ1-1, with a possible D match to TRBD1 (6 bases). The V and J ends lost 4 bases and 5 bases respectively, with 20 bases between them. The CDR3 has 15 amino acids. Looked up from germline, CDR1 is GTSNPN and CDR2 is SVGIG (reference sequence). CDR3 region: CAWIPIRQERTEAFF. Written as DNA, the CDR3 is TGTGCCTGGATTCCAATTCGACAGGAAAGGACTGAAGCTTTCTTT.

This clone was seen a handful of times. This chain links TRBV5-4 with TRBJ2-7; 9 bases are a match to TRBD1. The CDR3 runs to 14 residues. The V gene's germline CDR1 is SGHNT and CDR2 YYREEE (reference sequence). V dropped 4 bases and J dropped 6; count of bases not matched to a gene: 8. The CDR3 DNA follows: TGTGCCAGCAGCGCGGTTGTGACAGGGGGCGAGCAGTACTTC. This gives the protein CASSAVVTGGEQYF.

V usage is TRBV7-7 and J usage is TRBJ2-5; perhaps TRBD2 as D (6 bases). V was pared by 3 bases and J by 1 base, with 6 bases between. Per the germline V gene, CDR1 is SSHAT and CDR2 is FNYEAQ (reference sequence). The CDR3 sequence is 13 residues long. The CDR3 sequence: CASSFGGQETQYF. In DNA, the CDR3 is TGTGCCAGCAGCTTCGGGGGCCAAGAGACCCAGTACTTC.

The V call is TRBV13, the J call TRBJ2-3; TRBD2 aligns across 12 bases. There are 18 residues in the CDR3. V trimming: 5 bases; J trimming: 4 bases; junction bases outside the gene matches: 13. CDR1 is PRHDT and CDR2 is FYEKMQ in the germline V gene (reference sequence). The CDR3 spells CASSLPSGGASQADTQYF. CDR3 sequence (DNA): TGTGCCAGCAGCCTTCCTAGCGGGGGGGCCTCTCAGGCAGATACGCAGTATTTT.

This chain links TRBV19 with TRBJ1-4; perhaps TRBD1 as D (5 bases). The ends were cut back, 6 bases at V and 7 bases at J, with 15 bases in the middle. Germline CDR1 and CDR2: LNHDA and SQIVND (reference sequence). The CDR3 length is 14 residues. The CDR3 DNA follows: TGTGCCAGTAGAACTACAGCAGGGCGTGAAAAACTGTTTTTT. Translation gives CASRTTAGREKLFF. Variable domain in full (rest from reference TRBV19 and TRBJ1-4): DGGITQSPKYLFRKEGQNVTLSCEQNLNHDAMYWYRQDPGQGLRLIYYSQIVNDFQKGDIAEGYSVSREKKESFPLTVTSAQKNPTAFYLCASRTTAGREKLFFGSGTQLSVL.

The gene calls are TRBV11-3 and TRBJ2-1; D gene ambiguous. Germline V gene data show CDR1 as SGHNT and CDR2 as YENEEA. Deletions cut 5 bases from V and 9 bases from J, with 11 bases between. There are 12 residues in the CDR3. The CDR3 protein is CASSPGGVEQFF. DNA of the CDR3: TGTGCCAGCAGCCCCGGCGGAGTTGAGCAGTTCTTC.

The rearrangement links TRBV19 to TRBJ1-2; 10 bases agree with TRBD1. The CDR3 has 15 amino acids. Germline V gives CDR1 LNHDA, CDR2 SQIVND (reference sequence). After removal of 5 bases from V and 8 bases from J, the junction contained 11 bases not matched to a gene. The CDR3 DNA sequence: TGTGCCAGTAGTCCGGGACAGGGGTCATTGGGCGGCTACACCTTC. This gives the protein CASSPGQGSLGGYTF. Combining the CDR3 with reference TRBV19 and TRBJ1-2 gives the whole variable domain DGGITQSPKYLFRKEGQNVTLSCEQNLNHDAMYWYRQDPGQGLRLIYYSQIVNDFQKGDIAEGYSVSREKKESFPLTVTSAQKNPTAFYLCASSPGQGSLGGYTFGSGTRLTVV.

The chain combines TRBV30 with TRBJ2-2; D uncertain. CDR1 is GTSNPN, CDR2 SVGIG, per germline (reference sequence). V was clipped by 5 bases and J by 8 bases, with 9 bases between them. This CDR3 spans 11 amino acids. Written as DNA, the CDR3 is TGTGCCTGGGCCGAGTCGGGGGAGCTGTTTTTT. Translating gives CAWAESGELFF.

The chain combines TRBV5-4 with TRBJ1-1; TRBD1 matches 7 bases. This CDR3 is 14 amino acids long. Looked up from germline, CDR1 is SGHNT and CDR2 is YYREEE (reference sequence). V lost 3 bases, J lost 5 bases, and 7 bases stayed unmatched. This CDR3 is CASSSITGETEAFF. CDR3 DNA sequence: TGTGCCAGCAGCTCGATAACAGGGGAAACTGAAGCTTTCTTT.

The chain carries TRBV6-5 and TRBJ1-2, with 8 bases matching TRBD1. Germline CDR1 reads MNHEY; CDR2 reads SVGAGI. J was trimmed by 7 bases and V by 10 bases; bases with no gene match: 5. The CDR3 loop spans 11 amino acids. For the CDR3, the DNA is TGTGCCACCAGGGACAGGTCTGGCTACACCTTC. As protein: CATRDRSGYTF.

This chain uses TRBV5-6 with TRBJ2-5; D perhaps matches TRBD1 (6 bases). This CDR3 is built from 13 residues. Germline CDR1 SGHDT, CDR2 YYEEEE. Trimming shortened V by 3 bases and J by 2 bases, and 8 bases separated the two germline ends. The CDR3 sequence is CASSSGQQETQYF. The DNA for the CDR3 is TGTGCCAGCAGCTCCGGACAGCAAGAGACCCAGTACTTC.

This clone was recorded only once. The chain uses TRBV7-2 and TRBJ1-2; 9 positions match TRBD1. After removal of 6 bases from V and 5 bases from J, the junction contained 7 bases not matched to a gene. CDR1 is SGHTA and CDR2 is FQGNSA in the germline V gene. The CDR3 length is 14 residues. The CDR3 sequence is CASSPGQGVYGYTF. Written as DNA, the CDR3 is TGTGCCAGCAGTCCGGGACAGGGTGTTTATGGCTACACCTTC.